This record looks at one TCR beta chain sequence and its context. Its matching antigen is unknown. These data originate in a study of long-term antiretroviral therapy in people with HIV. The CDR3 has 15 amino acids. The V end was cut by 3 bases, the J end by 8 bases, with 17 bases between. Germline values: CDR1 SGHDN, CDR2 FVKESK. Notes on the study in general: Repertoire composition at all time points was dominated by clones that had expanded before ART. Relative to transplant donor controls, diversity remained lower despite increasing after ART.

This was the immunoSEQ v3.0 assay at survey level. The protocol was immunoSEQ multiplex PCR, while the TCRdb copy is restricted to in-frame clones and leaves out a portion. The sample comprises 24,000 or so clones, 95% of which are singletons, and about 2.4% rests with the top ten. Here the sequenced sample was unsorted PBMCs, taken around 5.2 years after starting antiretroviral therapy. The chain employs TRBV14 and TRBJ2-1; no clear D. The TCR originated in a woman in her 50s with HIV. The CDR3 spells CASSQVDFPTYEQFF. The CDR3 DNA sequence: TGTGCCAGCAGCCAGGTCGACTTTCCCACCTATGAGCAGTTCTTC.